Here is one T cell receptor beta chain with its context. Its target is not known. An Oncomine TCR Beta short-read assay was used to sequence the DNA from cultured CD4+ T cells. TCRdb redid the calling of the PCR reads with MiXCR, one entry per CDR3 protein. The table shows about 25,000 distinct CDR3 sequences, with around 30% occurring only once. The time point is: late sampling 161 to 241 days after vaccination in three convalescent patients. The treatment: approximately 9-day PBMC culture with coronavirus spike peptide pools or control peptides (ViraFEST assay). The germline CDR1 and CDR2 sequences are MNHNS and SASEGT. Trimming removed 5 bases at V and 5 bases at J, with 15 bases between. This CDR3 is 15 amino acids long. The sample belongs to a study of vaccination and CD4 T cells after COVID-19.

The sample here was CD4+ T cells from blood, cultured in vitro, taken about 7 months after SARS-CoV-2 vaccination. The chain is built from TRBV6-1 and TRBJ2-2; the D gene is possibly TRBD1 (6 bases). The receptor was isolated from a human donor who had recovered from COVID-19. CDR3 nucleotide sequence: TGTGCCAGCAGTCCATCAGGGGATGGGACCGGGGAGCTGTTTTTT. It is translated as CASSPSGDGTGELFF.